This T cell receptor beta chain derives from a study of cytomegalovirus exposure and HLA in healthy donors listed by TCRdb under 2017. Some background on the complete study: An earlier analysis of some 550 of the donors reported 250 to 300 Gb of sequence data and about 100 million unique TCR beta sequences from about 179 million T cells. An early release covering roughly 640 HLA-typed donors comprised approximately 300 gigabases of sequencing data and roughly 85 million unique TCR sequences. Of the approximately 400 genotyped donors, 81% were placed in the genetic ancestry cluster associated with self-reported Caucasian donors. The study was designed to test whether signatures of past pathogen exposure could be identified by cataloging public T cell receptors. The study used immunosequencing to profile the T cell repertoires of 670 or so subjects and linked those repertoires to cytomegalovirus serostatus. Along with the roughly 610-subject first cohort, a separate validation cohort of over a hundred different subjects was used. The study combined high-throughput TCR immunosequencing, statistical association of individual TCRs with disease status, and machine learning to predict cytomegalovirus infection status. To study patterns of TCR occurrence, a later analysis re-analyzed previously published TCR beta repertoires from 500 to 850 donors and added high-resolution HLA genotyping. In the later analysis, no new phenotypic data were used to find candidate immune exposures; instead, reliance was placed on TCR beta sequences and their occurrence across donors. An earlier analysis of more than 450 of the donors used high-throughput TCR beta sequencing to judge whether each TCR beta V gene segment behaved as functional or pseudogenic. Donor age, sex, ethnicity and CMV serostatus were collected together with the repertoire data. A later genetic analysis took genome-wide SNP genotypes for about three fifths of the roughly 670 donors and used that subset as a discovery cohort. All discovery cohort repertoires had been generated on a single sequencing platform. HLA typing covered class I and class II loci at four-digit resolution. The number of typed donors differed by locus: about 629-630 for A, B, C, DRB1 and DQB1; some 540 for DQA1; approximately 600 for DPA1; and some 450 for DPB1. Because of strong linkage in the cohort, roughly five DR-DQ haplotypes were treated as single units for association and clustering. Among a few hundred genotyped donors of the cohort, an average of about 240,000 unique TCR beta nucleotide sequences were sequenced per donor, roughly 20% of them non-productive.

On the study overall, not on this receptor specifically: CMV serostatus was the only immune exposure information available for the cohort. According to a later analysis, parvovirus B19, influenza, CMV and Epstein-Barr virus appeared linked to several top co-occurrence clusters. In an earlier analysis of more than 450 of the donors, most TCR beta V segments were observed in productive rearrangements about 90% or about 30% of the time, broadly matching IMGT annotations. The authors suggested that the approach could potentially be extended to other disease states and immunological phenotypes. At a false discovery rate of 0.05, a later analysis linked around 15,000 TCR beta sequences to specific HLA alleles. About 17 rarely observed V segments, including chromosome 9 orphons, were excluded from the earlier analysis of almost 600 of the donors because counts were too low. Correlated functional status among segregating V segments might reflect linkage disequilibrium, but an unknown experimental factor could not be ruled out. A group of highly shared sequence variants was considered likely to be a technical artifact of the sequencing pipeline. Because the 87-base-pair reads could not distinguish some IMGT-functional V segments, including TRBV6-2 and TRBV6-3, those segments were excluded. A later analysis found that most CMV-associated TCR beta chains appeared HLA-restricted, with HLA associations seemingly driven largely by CMV exposure. In the study, 150 to 200 TCR beta chains were listed as associated with cytomegalovirus. The classifier was reported to diagnose cytomegalovirus status with high specificity and sensitivity in both the original and validation cohorts. HLA typing was unavailable for some donors at each locus, so association tests used only the typed subset. In a later analysis, HLA-associated TCR beta chains were found to be more clonally expanded and to have lower generation probabilities than equally common non-associated chains. In a later analysis, TCR association rates were found to vary across HLA loci, with the most associated TCRs seen for DRB1 alleles and the fewest for HLA-C alleles. Most TCR sequences were observed very rarely across donors, whereas some public TCRs were present in many individuals. The cohort was sequenced for TCR beta chains only, and without alpha or paired-chain data the features that could be detected were limited. Compared with the roughly 700-donor mean, donors in an Asian-associated ancestry cluster had fewer N-insertions in productive TCRs, according to a later genetic analysis. Assigning TCR associations to individual alleles was difficult when HLA alleles, especially DR and DQ, strongly co-occurred. A further reported finding was that TCR beta sequences accurately predicted the HLA-A and HLA-B alleles for most subjects in the first cohort. V-gene and J-gene trimming of TCR beta chains was associated with a missense DCLRE1C variant in a later genetic analysis, and the association was replicated in an independent cohort. Presence/absence analyses assumed roughly uniform sequencing depth across donors, an assumption that may not hold. A few of the identified cytomegalovirus-associated TCR beta chains were confirmed in vitro to be specific for cytomegalovirus antigens.

To prepare the library, the immunoSEQ multiplex PCR assay was applied. A mixture of 60 forward primers for TCR Vbeta segments and 13 reverse primers for TCR Jbeta segments was used in the multiplex PCR. A multiplex PCR assay on genomic DNA amplified the CDR3 region of rearranged TCR beta genes. On the Illumina HiSeq System, the amplified TCR beta libraries were sequenced as 87-base-pair reads. The original pipeline was this. A later analysis counted about 80 million unique TCR beta chains across the 666 repertoires, and some 11 million of these chains were shared by at least two donors. Raw reads were error-corrected and collapsed into unique sequences by a nearest-neighbor algorithm in which closely related sequences were merged to remove PCR and sequencing errors. Alignment of CDR3 sequences to IMGT reference sequences was used to assign V, D and J gene segments. For a sequence to be retained, a match of at least six nucleotides to both a V gene segment and a J gene segment was required. A rearrangement counted as productive if the CDR3 had no stop codons and remained in frame with V and J, and every other rearrangement counted as non-productive. Following IMGT convention, CDR3 was defined as the stretch from the second conserved V-encoded cysteine to the conserved J-encoded phenylalanine. Sequences without an unambiguous match to a single V gene segment were excluded from the earlier analysis of 450 to 750 of the donors. An earlier analysis of over 450 of the donors classified V segments as functional when productive rearrangements were above 56.7% and as segregating when the standard deviation between donors was above 5%. A statistical classification framework was built to diagnose cytomegalovirus status from the catalog of TCR beta chain sequences. In a later analysis, V and J genes were assigned by comparing TCR nucleotide sequences against IMGT/GENE-DB human TR gene sequences. In a later analysis, CDR3 sequences and most-parsimonious VDJ recombination scenarios were assigned using the TCRdist pipeline. In a later analysis, each TCR beta chain was defined by its CDR3 amino acid sequence together with its V-gene family, and reads without a unique V-gene family were excluded. As a way to deal with suspected cross-contamination and a sequencing artifact, a later analysis dropped approximately 570 nucleotide sequences that were highly shared and had low generation probability. For each public chain, a later analysis derived a clonal expansion index from normalized ranks of inferred template counts within each repertoire. In a later analysis, generation probabilities were computed using a VDJ recombination model fitted to out-of-frame rearrangements, and the results were checked against IGoR. A later analysis scored TCR-TCR, TCR-HLA and TCR-CMV co-occurrence with hypergeometric tests, applying a repertoire-size bias correction to TCR pairs. False discovery rates were estimated in a later analysis by permuting HLA or CMV assignments 20 times. In a later analysis, co-occurring TCRs were grouped using DBSCAN, with TCRdist sequence similarity added in when clustering inside HLA-allele-positive subsets. Repertoires with fewer than 30,000 or more than 120,000 public chains were left out of co-occurrence clustering, as were about 5 repertoires with anomalous nucleotide sharing. In TCRdb, the immuneACCESS table is reduced to in-frame sequences with V and J assigned. These tables do not hold every clone; where another copy was compared, an unresolved V gene accounts for under half, and the others remain unexplained. D and trimming come from the DNA, and the V and J calls and clone size come from that table. This sample has about 110,000 clones in its table, and about four fifths of those were observed once. In total, the top ten clones hold over 4% of the sample.

This clone showed up many times. This clone's antigen is unknown. No base qualities exist here, and no much larger clone lies one base off it. Other nucleotide sequences in the sample specify the same CDR3. The CDR3 spans 16 residues, from the cysteine through the phenylalanine. Only the CDR3 region is kept as DNA, spanning 48 bases read in frame from base 1. Reading the germline V gene gives CDR1 SNHLY and CDR2 FYNNEI. Trimming accounts for 6 bases at V and 1 base at J, while the number of junction bases matched to no gene is 7. The cohort was made up of approximately 670 healthy bone marrow donors. All cohort members were sampled while nominally healthy, although unrecorded immune exposures were likely present. The donor was CMV seropositive and was included in the group of approximately 300 seropositive cohort members. Every donor gave a peripheral blood sample, and the peripheral blood mononuclear cells from that sample were used for TCR beta sequencing. The Qiagen DNeasy Blood Extraction Kit was used to extract genomic DNA from the blood cell samples.

This receptor was obtained from a man between 25 and 39 years old in good health and CMV-seropositive. The V gene is TRBV2 and the J gene is TRBJ1-5, and 9 junctional nucleotides match TRBD1. The sample comprised PBMCs. CDR3 region: CASSRQGGRSNQPQHF. The DNA reads TGTGCCAGCAGCCGACAGGGGGGTAGGAGCAATCAGCCCCAGCATTTT.